Below are 5 T cell receptor beta chains sequenced from a single sample in a study of response to subunit inactivated influenza vaccine. One entry per CDR3 protein results from TCRdb running MiXCR on the RT-PCR reads. Of hundreds of thousands of distinct CDR3 sequences in the sample, 10% to 15% were seen once. The sample consisted of PBMCs from blood, taken on the day of vaccination. The receptors were sampled from a man in his fifties who received an inactivated influenza vaccine.

The genes are TRBV5-1 and TRBJ2-3; D unclear. The V end was cut by 1 base, the J end by 6 bases, with 18 bases between. Germline CDR1 reads SGHRS; CDR2 reads YFSETQ. The CDR3 is 16 amino acids. CDR3 nucleotides: TGCGCCAGCAGCTTGTCCGGAACAGTCATCTTCGATACGCAGTATTTT. The encoded protein is CASSLSGTVIFDTQYF.

This clonotype was counted ten times or more. The rearrangement joins TRBV29-1 to TRBJ1-1, with 7 bases lining up with TRBD1. In germline, CDR1 is SQVTM, CDR2 ANQGSEA. The CDR3 spans 13 residues. Trimming took 2 bases from V and 1 from J; bases not matched to a gene: 1. The CDR3 DNA is TGCAGCGTTGAAAGGACAGGGAACACTGAAGCTTTCTTT. Protein: CSVERTGNTEAFF.

This clonotype showed up just a few times. The gene calls are TRBV28 and TRBJ2-5, with a weak D call TRBD1 (7 bases). Trimming removed 6 bases at V and 5 bases at J, with 19 bases between. Looked up from germline, CDR1 is MDHEN and CDR2 is SYDVKM. The CDR3 loop spans 15 amino acids. CDR3 coding DNA: TGTGCCAGCAGGCGTCTCCGGAGGGGGCTCGAGACCCAGTACTTC. Protein sequence: CASRRLRRGLETQYF.

The chain employs TRBV2 and TRBJ2-7, with a tentative D call TRBD1 (6 bases). In germline, CDR1 is SNHLY, CDR2 FYNNEI. Trimming pared 0 bases from V and 4 bases from J, leaving 16 bases between. The CDR3 spans 16 residues. CDR3 nucleotides: TGTGCCAGCAGTGAAGCGCTTCAGGGCAGGGGATACGAGCAGTACTTC. Its translation is CASSEALQGRGYEQYF. The variable domain in full, completed from reference TRBV2 and TRBJ2-7, reads EPEVTQTPSHQVTQMGQEVILRCVPISNHLYFYWYRQILGQKVEFLVSFYNNEISEKSEIFDDQFSVERPDGSNFTLKIRSTKLEDSAMYFCASSEALQGRGYEQYFGPGTRLTVT.

This clonotype was seen a handful of times. The chain recombines TRBV15 with TRBJ2-1; 7 bases align to TRBD2. Germline-derived CDR1 and CDR2 are LNHNV and YYDKDF (reference sequence). The CDR3 spans 18 residues. V shed 1 base, J shed 4 bases, and the junction held 13 bases outside the gene matches. The CDR3 loop is CATSRGSPGGGIYNEQFF. In DNA form, the CDR3 reads TGTGCCACCAGCAGAGGGTCCCCCGGCGGGGGTATATACAATGAGCAGTTCTTC.